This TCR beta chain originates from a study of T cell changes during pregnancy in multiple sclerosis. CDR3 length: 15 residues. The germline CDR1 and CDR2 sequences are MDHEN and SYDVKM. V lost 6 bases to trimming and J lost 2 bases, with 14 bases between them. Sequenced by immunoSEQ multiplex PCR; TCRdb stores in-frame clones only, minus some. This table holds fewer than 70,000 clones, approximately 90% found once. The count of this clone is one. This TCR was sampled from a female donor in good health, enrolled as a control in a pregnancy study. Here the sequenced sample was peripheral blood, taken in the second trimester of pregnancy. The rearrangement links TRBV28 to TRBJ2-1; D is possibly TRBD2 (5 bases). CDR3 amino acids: CASSPAGETYNEQFF. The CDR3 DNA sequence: TGTGCCAGCAGCCCCGCCGGGGAAACCTACAATGAGCAGTTCTTC.